What follows is one T cell receptor (beta chain) and its context. Antigen: not known. Treatment here: around 19 received Ad26.COV2.S at low or high dose, single or two shots; about 5 received placebo; per-sample allocation not given. The investigators took samples on day 63 after the first vaccine or placebo injection. The table came from immunoSEQ multiplex PCR; TCRdb's copy has only in-frame clones and leaves some out. The data contain hundreds of thousands of clones, less than 90% of them singletons. The record originates from a study of Ad26.COV2.S vaccination and SARS-CoV-2 variants. Looking at the study overall: Doses of Ad26.COV2.S were injected into muscle once or twice, 56 days apart.

Findings of the study overall: It was vaccine recipients, not placebo recipients, who had the higher spike-specific TCR breadth. Breadth measured for non-spike TCRs was similar across vaccine and placebo recipients. The TCR breadth and depth analyses may have understated or missed part of the total T cell responses.

Sequencing used peripheral blood, obtained in a trial of Ad26.COV2.S vaccine versus placebo. The sequence came from a person aged 18-60 years who received the Ad26.COV2.S COVID-19 vaccine or a placebo.

CDR3 loop: CASSTGLNYEQYF. CDR3 in DNA: TGTGCCAGTAGTACAGGACTTAACTACGAGCAGTACTTC. This chain joins TRBV19 and TRBJ2-7; D possibly corresponds to TRBD2 (5 bases). CDR1 and CDR2 from the germline V gene are LNHDA and SQIVND (reference sequence). The V end was cut by 4 bases, the J end by 3 bases, with 10 bases between. The CDR3 is 13 residues long.